This TCR beta chain is drawn from a study of beta chain features in type 1 diabetes. The authors reverse transcribed all of the isolated RNA, so sequencing captured expressed TCRB transcripts. TCRdb keeps only in-frame clones here, not all; method: immunoSEQ multiplex PCR. The sample shows about 900,000 clones, 15% to 20% of them seen only once. V gave up 4 bases and J gave up 6 bases; unmatched junction bases: 12. Germline CDR1 reads SGHNT; CDR2 reads YYREEE (reference sequence). The CDR3 consists of 16 residues. On this clone: The antigen is undetermined.

Broader study findings: The analysis here could not establish whether HLA type shapes TCRB rearrangement.

This clonotype was sampled from a woman aged 18-35 years in good health. Sequencing input: naive CD4+ T cells from blood. V and J are TRBV5-4 and TRBJ2-3; 9 nucleotides match TRBD2. DNA for the CDR3: TGTGCCAGCAGCCATGGACTAGCGACCTCTGGGGATACGCAGTATTTT. Its translation: CASSHGLATSGDTQYF.